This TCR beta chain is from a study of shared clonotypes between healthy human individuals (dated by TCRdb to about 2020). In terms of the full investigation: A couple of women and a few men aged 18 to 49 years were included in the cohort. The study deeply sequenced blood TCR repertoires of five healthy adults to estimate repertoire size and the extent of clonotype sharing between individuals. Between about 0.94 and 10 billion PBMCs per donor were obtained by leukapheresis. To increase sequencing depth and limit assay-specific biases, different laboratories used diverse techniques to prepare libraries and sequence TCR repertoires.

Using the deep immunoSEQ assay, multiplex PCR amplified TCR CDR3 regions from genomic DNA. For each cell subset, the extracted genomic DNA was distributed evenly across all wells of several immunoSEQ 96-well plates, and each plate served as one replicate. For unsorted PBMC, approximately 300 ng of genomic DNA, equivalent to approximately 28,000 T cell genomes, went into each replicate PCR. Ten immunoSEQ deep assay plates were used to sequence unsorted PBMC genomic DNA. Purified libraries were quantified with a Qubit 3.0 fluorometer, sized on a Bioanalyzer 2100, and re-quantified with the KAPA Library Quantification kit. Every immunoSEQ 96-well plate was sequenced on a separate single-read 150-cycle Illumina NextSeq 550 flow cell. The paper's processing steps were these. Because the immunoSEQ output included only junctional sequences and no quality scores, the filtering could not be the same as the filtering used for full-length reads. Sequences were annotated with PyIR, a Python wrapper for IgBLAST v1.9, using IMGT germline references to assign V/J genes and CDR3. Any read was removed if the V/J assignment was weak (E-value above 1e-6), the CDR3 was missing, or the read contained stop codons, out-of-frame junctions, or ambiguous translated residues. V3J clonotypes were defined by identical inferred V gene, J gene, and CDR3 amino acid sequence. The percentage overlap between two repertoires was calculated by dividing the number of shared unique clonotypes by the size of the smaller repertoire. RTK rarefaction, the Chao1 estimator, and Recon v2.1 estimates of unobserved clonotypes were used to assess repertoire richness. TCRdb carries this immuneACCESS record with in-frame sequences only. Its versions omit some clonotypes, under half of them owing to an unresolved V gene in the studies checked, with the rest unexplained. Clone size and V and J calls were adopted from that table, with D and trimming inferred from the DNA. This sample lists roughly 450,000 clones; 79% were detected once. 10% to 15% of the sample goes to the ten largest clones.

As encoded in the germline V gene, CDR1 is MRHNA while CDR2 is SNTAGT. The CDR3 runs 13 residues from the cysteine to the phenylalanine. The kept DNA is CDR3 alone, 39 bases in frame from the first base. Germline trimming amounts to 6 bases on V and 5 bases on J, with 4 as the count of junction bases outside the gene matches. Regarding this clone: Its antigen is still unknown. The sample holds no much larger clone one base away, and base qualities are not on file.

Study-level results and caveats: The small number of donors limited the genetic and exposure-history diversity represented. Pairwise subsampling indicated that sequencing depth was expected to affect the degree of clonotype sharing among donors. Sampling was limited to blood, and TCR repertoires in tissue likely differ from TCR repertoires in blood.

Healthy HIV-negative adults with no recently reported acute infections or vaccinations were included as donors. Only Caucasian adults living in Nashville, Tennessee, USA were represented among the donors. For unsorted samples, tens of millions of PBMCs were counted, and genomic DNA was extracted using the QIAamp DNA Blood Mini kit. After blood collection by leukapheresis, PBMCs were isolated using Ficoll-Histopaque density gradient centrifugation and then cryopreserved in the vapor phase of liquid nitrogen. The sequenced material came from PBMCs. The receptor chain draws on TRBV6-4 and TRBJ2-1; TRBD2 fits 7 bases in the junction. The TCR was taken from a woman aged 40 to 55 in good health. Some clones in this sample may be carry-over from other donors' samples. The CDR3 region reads CASRRSGNNEQFF. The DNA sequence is TGTGCCAGCAGAAGAAGCGGGAACAATGAGCAGTTCTTC.